Listed here are 17 T cell receptor beta chains from one sample, sequenced in a study of T-cell memory formation after mild COVID-19. A single record per CDR3 protein comes from TCRdb applying MiXCR to the 5' RACE reads. This table holds hundreds of thousands of distinct CDR3 sequences, around a fifth found once. Sequencing input: PBMCs or a T cell subset sorted from them (not recorded which). All receptors derive from a man between 18 and 29 years old who had mild COVID-19 (a few samples of this study predate the infection). Cell type and time point are not known.

This clonotype was counted at least ten times. This rearrangement joins TRBV3-1 to TRBJ1-2; tentative D call: TRBD1 (6 bases). Trimming shortened V by 2 bases and J by 8 bases, and 18 bases separated the two germline ends. The CDR3 is made up of 15 amino acids. Germline values: CDR1 LGHDT, CDR2 YNNKEL (reference sequence). CDR3 bases: TGTGCCAGCAGCCAAACAGGGACCAGTCCGGGAGGCTACACCTTC. It encodes CASSQTGTSPGGYTF.

The chain couples TRBV12-3 or TRBV12-4 to TRBJ1-2; maybe TRBD1 (5 bases). There are 13 residues in the CDR3. The V and J ends lost 7 bases and 8 bases respectively, with 17 bases between them. CDR3 in DNA: TGTGCCAGCACCGCCGGGGGGGGAGGAGGCTACACCTTC. Encoded protein: CASTAGGGGGYTF.

This clonotype has just a few counts. The chain recombines TRBV12-3 or TRBV12-4 with TRBJ2-7; maybe TRBD2 (5 bases). V shed 7 bases and J shed 0 bases, with 7 bases lying between them. The CDR3 spans 12 residues. CDR3 nucleotide sequence: TGTGCCAGCAAGCGGAGCTCCTACGAGCAGTACTTC. Amino acids: CASKRSSYEQYF.

V and J are TRBV28 and TRBJ2-7, with 7 bases fitting TRBD2. Germline lookup yields CDR1 MDHEN and CDR2 SYDVKM. The CDR3 runs 12 residues. Trimming removed 8 bases from V and 3 bases from J; junction bases left unmatched: 4. The CDR3 DNA sequence: TGTGCCAGCTCGGGGGGAGTCTACGAGCAGTACGTC. Translation gives CASSGGVYEQYV.

This clonotype has a handful of counts. J is TRBJ2-7 and V is TRBV4-1, with 9 bases lining up with TRBD2. The V and J ends lost 0 bases and 5 bases, in that order; junction bases with no gene match: 5. The CDR3 has 15 amino acids. Germline V lookup: CDR1 MGHRA, CDR2 YSYEKL. The CDR3 protein is CASSQDPRLADEQYV. Here the CDR3 DNA reads TGCGCCAGCAGCCAAGATCCAAGACTAGCGGACGAGCAGTACGTC.

The rearrangement joins TRBV4-1 to TRBJ2-1; D may be TRBD1 or TRBD2 (6 bases each). This CDR3 contains 18 residues. The V gene lost 4 bases and the J gene lost 5 bases, with 24 bases spanning the gap. Germline assignment: CDR1 MGHRA and CDR2 YSYEKL. The CDR3 nucleotides read TGCGCCAGCAGCCGGGGGCCTCTTAGGGGGGCGGGGCACAATGAGCAGTTCTTC. Translated: CASSRGPLRGAGHNEQFF.

The chain has TRBV6-5 and TRBJ1-2, with 7 bases identical to TRBD1. Germline V gene data show CDR1 as MNHEY and CDR2 as SVGAGI. Trimming took 5 bases from V and 6 from J; bases not matched to a gene: 12. This CDR3 is built from 15 residues. The CDR3 region has the DNA TGTGCCAGCAGTCAGCCTCACAGGGGAATTCATGGCTACACCTTC. Protein sequence: CASSQPHRGIHGYTF.

The genes are TRBV12-3 or TRBV12-4 and TRBJ1-5; 8 bases match TRBD1. The CDR3 totals 16 residues. With 4 bases clipped from V and 6 bases from J, the junction kept 11 bases outside the gene matches. The CDR3 loop reads CASSSKGQGMGQPQHF. The CDR3, as DNA: TGTGCCAGCAGTTCCAAAGGACAGGGAATGGGTCAGCCCCAGCATTTT.

The chain combines TRBV7-6 with TRBJ2-7, with D possibly TRBD2 on 6 matching bases. The V and J ends lost 5 bases and 0 bases respectively, with 17 bases between them. The CDR3 is made up of 16 amino acids. Looked up from germline, CDR1 is SGHVS and CDR2 is FNYEAQ. CDR3: CASSPRIRGTSYEQYF. The CDR3 DNA is TGTGCCAGCAGCCCACGGATCCGGGGGACCTCCTACGAGCAGTACTTC.

The gene calls are TRBV6-1 and TRBJ1-1; D call uncertain. Germline-derived CDR1 and CDR2 are MNHNS and SASEGT. V lost 4 bases and J 8 bases, leaving 14 bases between the germline ends. The CDR3 has 13 amino acids. The DNA of the CDR3 is TGTGCCAGCAGTGGGAGGGCAGCTTTGGAAGCTTTCTTT. It codes for CASSGRAALEAFF.

The V call is TRBV6-6, the J call TRBJ1-1; D may be TRBD1 (5 bases). Trimming removed 2 bases from V and 5 bases from J, with 12 bases in between. CDR1 and CDR2 from the germline V gene are MNHNY and SVGAGI (reference sequence). The CDR3 loop spans 14 amino acids. CDR3 amino acids: CASSYGGGSTEAFF. The CDR3 region has the DNA TGTGCCAGCAGTTACGGGGGGGGGAGTACTGAAGCTTTCTTT.

V gene TRBV7-9 combines with J gene TRBJ1-1, with D perhaps matching TRBD1 (5 bases). Germline CDR1 and CDR2: SEHNR and FQNEAQ (reference sequence). CDR3 length: 12 residues. The ends were cut back, 4 bases at V and 11 bases at J, with 14 bases in the middle. Here the CDR3 DNA reads TGTGCCAGCAGCTGGCCACAGGCCCCGGCTTTCTTT. Amino acid sequence: CASSWPQAPAFF.

V and J are TRBV7-2 and TRBJ1-5, with a tentative D call TRBD1 (6 bases). The CDR3 totals 14 residues. Per the germline V gene, CDR1 is SGHTA and CDR2 is FQGNSA. Trimming removed 2 bases at V and 8 bases at J, with 13 bases between. In DNA, the CDR3 is TGTGCCAGCAGCTTATCAGGGGTGAGGGAGCCCCAGCATTTT. Translated, it gives CASSLSGVREPQHF.

This clonotype was seen a few times. V usage is TRBV5-1 and J usage is TRBJ1-2; D might be TRBD1 (6 bases). V dropped 0 bases and J dropped 8 bases, with 17 bases sitting between them. Germline V gives CDR1 SGHRS, CDR2 YFSETQ. The CDR3 runs 15 residues. The CDR3 region has the DNA TGCGCCAGCAGCTTGGCCGGGGGACACTCTAAAGGCTACACCTTC. It translates to CASSLAGGHSKGYTF.

This clonotype is a singleton in its sample. The V and J genes are TRBV7-6 and TRBJ2-1; D may correspond to TRBD1 or TRBD2 (5 bases each). The CDR3 is made up of 15 amino acids. Germline loops: CDR1 SGHVS, CDR2 FNYEAQ. Trimming removed 1 base from V and 7 bases from J, with 14 bases in between. CDR3 nucleotide sequence: TGTGCCAGCAGCTTAGGTGGGCTAGAGGGGAATGAGCAGTTCTTC. It translates to CASSLGGLEGNEQFF.

This clonotype has a handful of counts. The V gene is TRBV29-1, the J gene TRBJ2-7; 7 bases match TRBD2. The CDR3 is 13 amino acids. Losses at the gene ends were 4 bases for V and 4 bases for J; bases not matched to a gene: 7. CDR1 and CDR2 from the germline V gene are SQVTM and ANQGSEA. The CDR3 spells CSVVAGVGYEQYF. CDR3 nucleotide sequence: TGCAGCGTTGTGGCGGGGGTAGGGTACGAGCAGTACTTC.

In this sample, this clonotype turned up a few times. The V gene is TRBV4-3, the J gene TRBJ2-3; TRBD2 aligns across 7 bases. CDR1 LGHNA and CDR2 YSLEER come from the germline V gene. This CDR3 region has 22 residues. Germline trimming cut 0 bases from V and 10 bases from J; bases unmatched to any gene: 31. The CDR3 sequence is CASSQERSGRGRLYGGSPSQYF. For the CDR3, the DNA is TGCGCCAGCAGCCAAGAGCGTTCCGGGCGGGGGAGGCTCTATGGGGGATCCCCTTCGCAGTATTTT.